This T cell receptor (beta chain) was sequenced in a study of CD8 T cells in ankylosing spondylitis. The CDR3 extends over 16 amino acids. The germline V gene encodes CDR1 LGHDT and CDR2 YNNKEL (reference sequence). V was shortened by 6 bases and J by 4 bases, with 19 bases between the two germline ends. Making the TCR beta libraries involved quantitative 5'-RACE with molecular barcodes. TCRdb reanalysed the 5' RACE reads using MiXCR and keeps one entry per CDR3 protein. The repertoire has under 300,000 distinct CDR3 sequences, approximately 11% of them found once; the top ten carry 6% to 8.5%. The receptor was isolated from a male donor with ankylosing spondylitis or in good health (not recorded which). This chain joins TRBV3-1 and TRBJ2-1; TRBD1 or TRBD2 may be the D gene (6 bases each). Sequenced material: blood, either unsorted or a sorted T cell fraction (not recorded which). The CDR3 nucleotides read TGTGCCAGCAGTCGGGAGATAGGGGGTAGGTACAATGAGCAGTTCTTC. Its translation is CASSREIGGRYNEQFF.